This T cell receptor (beta chain) was obtained from a study of Ad26.COV2.S vaccination and SARS-CoV-2 variants. The table came from immunoSEQ multiplex PCR; TCRdb's copy has only in-frame clones and leaves some out. The sample carries about 350,000 clones, about 87% recorded once. Treatment given: some 20 received Ad26.COV2.S at low or high dose, single or two shots; about 5 received placebo; per-sample allocation not given. Each sample was drawn 63 days after the first injection (of vaccine or placebo). This clone came up a few times. The receptor comes from a person between 18 and 65 years old who received the Ad26.COV2.S COVID-19 vaccine or a placebo. Sequences were derived from peripheral blood, sampled in a trial of Ad26.COV2.S vaccine versus placebo.

As DNA, the CDR3 is TGTGCCAGCAGTAAGGACGGTTCTGGGGCCAACGTCCTGACTTTC. Translation: CASSKDGSGANVLTF. The genes are TRBV6-4 and TRBJ2-6; no clear D gene. The germline gives CDR1 MRHNA, CDR2 SNTAGT. CDR3 length: 15 amino acids. The V end lost 5 bases, the J end lost 1 base, and 9 bases lay between the germline ends.